Each of the 21 T cell receptor beta chains below was sequenced from the same sample in a study of T cell repertoires in cytomegalovirus infection (dated 2019 in TCRdb). The data were produced on an Illumina HiSeq 1500. TCRdb trimmed the raw reads at Q25, called clones with MiXCR and kept productive beta chains. Entries that share a CDR3 protein sequence are merged under the most common genes and DNA. This sample holds fewer than 950,000 distinct CDR3 sequences; less than 35% were observed only once. About an eighth of the sample is in the top ten clones. Sample treatment or condition, as interpreted from the label and publication: in vitro stimulation with specific CMV peptide epitopes to enrich CMV-specific T cells. The antigens these receptors bind are not known. The specimen comprised cultured CD8+ T cells from PBMCs, sampled from culture after CMV antigen stimulation. Receptors originate from a human donor in good health (CMV status not recorded). Some clones in this sample may be carry-over from other donors' samples.

The V call is TRBV9, the J call TRBJ2-5; a weak D match, TRBD2 (5 bases). Trimming removed 3 bases at V and 5 bases at J, with 17 bases between. The CDR3 has 15 residues. Germline V gives CDR1 SGDLS, CDR2 YYNGEE. The CDR3 bases are TGTGCCAGCAGCGCAGAGGGCAGGTTGTTGGAGACCCAGTACTTC. Its translation is CASSAEGRLLETQYF.

The chain uses TRBV28 and TRBJ1-1; perhaps TRBD1 as D (5 bases). This CDR3 comprises 15 residues. From germline, CDR1 is MDHEN and CDR2 SYDVKM. V lost 5 bases to trimming and J lost 3 bases, with 16 bases between them. CDR3: CASSTQRGKDTEAFF. The CDR3 DNA sequence: TGTGCCAGCAGTACCCAGCGGGGGAAGGACACTGAAGCTTTCTTT.

CDR3 coding DNA: TGTGCCAGCAGTAGGCAAAAGACTGGTAATGGCTACACCTTC. Encoded protein: CASSRQKTGNGYTF. The V gene is TRBV27, the J gene TRBJ1-2; D unclear. This CDR3 comprises 14 residues. The V end lost 5 bases, the J end lost 6 bases, and 16 bases lay between the germline ends. CDR1 MNHEY and CDR2 SMNVEV come from the germline V gene (reference sequence).

V and J are TRBV4-1 and TRBJ1-5; 10 bases match TRBD1. CDR3 length: 16 residues. Germline assignment: CDR1 MGHRA and CDR2 YSYEKL. V was pared by 0 bases and J by 5 bases, with 4 bases of the junction left unmatched. The CDR3 protein is CASSQDGQGGDQPQHF. The CDR3, as DNA: TGCGCCAGCAGCCAAGACGGACAGGGGGGTGATCAGCCCCAGCATTTT.

This clonotype was seen only once. V is TRBV29-1 and J is TRBJ2-3; D unresolved. CDR3 size: 15 residues. Between the trimmed V and J ends, which lost 0 bases and 0 bases, there was a span of 10 bases. Per germline, CDR1 SQVTM and CDR2 ANQGSEA. This chain's CDR3 is CSVEEVGPSTDTQYF. In DNA, the CDR3 is TGCAGCGTTGAAGAGGTCGGTCCTAGCACAGATACGCAGTATTTT.

With regard to this clonotype: One end of the junction is discordant with germline, which a read error may explain. The V and J genes are TRBV29-1 and TRBJ2-1; a weak D match, TRBD2 (7 bases). CDR1 and CDR2 from the germline V gene are SQVTM and ANQGSEA. This CDR3 comprises 17 residues. The CDR3 DNA sequence: TGCGGCGTTGTCCGGGGGGCCGGTGGAGACTCCTACAATGAGCACTTCTTC. Encoded protein: CGVVRGAGGDSYNEHFF.

V and J are TRBV14 and TRBJ2-1, with 9 positions matching TRBD1. Germline V gene sequence: CDR1 SGHDN, CDR2 FVKESK. Trimming removed 0 bases from V and 8 bases from J; junction bases left unmatched: 20. The CDR3 spans 20 residues. The CDR3 here is CASSQDAGPDRGWRWDEQFF. CDR3 DNA: TGTGCCAGCAGCCAAGATGCGGGTCCGGACAGGGGATGGCGATGGGATGAGCAGTTCTTC.

There are a few counts of this clonotype. The chain couples TRBV28 to TRBJ1-2, with TRBD1 matching 7 bases. V shed 6 bases and J 2 bases; nucleotides not matched to a gene: 6. The CDR3 loop spans 14 amino acids. Germline CDR1 reads MDHEN; CDR2 reads SYDVKM. The CDR3: CASRPPTGNYGYTF. The CDR3 DNA is TGTGCCAGCAGACCCCCGACAGGGAACTATGGCTACACCTTC.

This clonotype was observed at least ten times. V is TRBV7-6 and J is TRBJ2-5, with D uncertain. CDR1 is SGHVS, CDR2 FNYEAQ, per germline. The CDR3 loop spans 12 amino acids. V lost 2 bases to trimming and J lost 6 bases, with 7 bases between them. The CDR3 nucleotides read TGTGCCAGCAGCTTAAGTAAAAAGACCCAGTACTTC. Translation gives CASSLSKKTQYF.

Only a few counts were recorded for this clonotype. The genes are TRBV15 and TRBJ1-5, with no clear D. Trimming removed 5 bases from V and 6 bases from J, with 14 bases in between. Per the germline V gene, CDR1 is LNHNV and CDR2 is YYDKDF (reference sequence). The CDR3 runs to 14 residues. The CDR3 spells CATSPTLPTQPQHF. As DNA, the CDR3 is TGTGCCACCAGCCCGACACTCCCCACTCAGCCCCAGCATTTT.

V usage is TRBV15 and J usage is TRBJ1-2, with unresolved D. The CDR3 is made up of 17 amino acids. With 2 bases removed from V and 0 bases from J, the gap between germline ends came to 16 bases. Germline V gene lookup returns CDR1 LNHNV and CDR2 YYDKDF (reference sequence). CDR3 in DNA: TGTGCCACCAGCAGATCGACGAGGCCTGGAGCTAACTATGGCTACACCTTC. Translation gives CATSRSTRPGANYGYTF.

The J gene is TRBJ1-1, the V gene TRBV11-2; TRBD1 agrees at 9 bases. Germline assignment: CDR1 SGHAT and CDR2 FQNNGV. This CDR3 spans 17 amino acids. V was clipped by 5 bases and J by 5 bases; unmatched bases: 15. The DNA for the CDR3 is TGTGCCAGCAGCCCTTACCGGGACAGGGAGGGCGGAACTGAAGCTTTCTTT. This gives the protein CASSPYRDREGGTEAFF.

This clonotype was counted only a few times. This chain connects TRBV6-5 to TRBJ2-2, with D possibly matching TRBD1 (7 bases). The germline V gene has CDR1 MNHEY and CDR2 SVGAGI. The CDR3 loop spans 16 amino acids. V lost 0 bases and J 5 bases, leaving 13 bases between the germline ends. The CDR3 sequence: CASSYSRQGGTGELFF. CDR3 nucleotide sequence: TGTGCCAGCAGTTACTCAAGACAGGGAGGAACCGGGGAGCTGTTTTTT.

As for this clonotype: Given a much more abundant clone one base away, this may be a read error. The chain uses TRBV16 and TRBJ1-1; possibly TRBD1 for D (5 bases). CDR3 length: 14 amino acids. Germline assignment: CDR1 KGHSY and CDR2 FQNENV. The CDR3 here is CANSQSAGDTEAFF. DNA of the CDR3: TGTGCCAACAGCCAATCCGCGGGGGACACTGAAGCTTTCTTT.

The genes are TRBV11-3 and TRBJ1-1; D remains unclear. The germline CDR1 and CDR2 sequences are SGHNT and YENEEA. The CDR3 extends over 13 amino acids. V was clipped by 3 bases and J by 0 bases, with 5 bases between them. CDR3 protein: CASSFSMNTEAFF. Here the CDR3 DNA reads TGTGCCAGCAGCTTTAGTATGAACACTGAAGCTTTCTTT.

This clonotype has more than one count but fewer than ten. The V and J genes are TRBV10-3 and TRBJ2-2, with 7 nucleotides matching TRBD2. With V trimmed by 8 bases and J by 1 base, 7 bases remained unmatched. The CDR3 is 15 residues long. Germline CDR1 reads ENHRY; CDR2 reads SYGVKD. The CDR3 DNA sequence: TGTGCCATCGCGGGGGAGGGGCAGAACACCGGGGAGCTGTTTTTT. Encoded protein: CAIAGEGQNTGELFF.

The genes are TRBV12-3 or TRBV12-4 and TRBJ1-5; D ambiguous. V lost 3 bases and J 0 bases, leaving 9 bases between the germline ends. The CDR3 loop spans 15 amino acids. The chain's CDR3 is CASSLTSFSNQPQHF. CDR3 coding DNA: TGTGCCAGCAGTTTGACTTCTTTTAGCAATCAGCCCCAGCATTTT.

The chain employs TRBV7-8 and TRBJ2-1, with TRBD2 matching over 7 bases. The V and J ends lost 1 base and 9 bases, in that order; junction bases with no gene match: 9. CDR3 size: 15 residues. CDR1 and CDR2 from the germline V gene are SGHVS and FQNEAQ. CDR3 bases: TGTGCCAGCAGCTTAGTGACGCTGGGGGAGGGTGAGCAGTTCTTC. Translating gives CASSLVTLGEGEQFF.

J is TRBJ1-2 and V is TRBV20-1; D is ambiguous. CDR3 length equals 15 residues. The germline V gene encodes CDR1 DFQATT and CDR2 SNEGSKA (reference sequence). V was clipped by 6 bases and J by 2 bases, with 19 bases between them. The CDR3 bases are TGCAGTGCCTCGGCTTGGGAGGATTGGAACTATGGCTACACCTTC. Amino acid sequence: CSASAWEDWNYGYTF.

The CDR3 sequence: CASGPGLAIPETQYF. The CDR3 coding sequence is TGTGCTAGTGGTCCCGGACTAGCCATCCCAGAGACCCAGTACTTC. This chain links TRBV12-5 with TRBJ2-5, with 8 bases fitting TRBD2. The CDR3 totals 15 residues. Germline V gives CDR1 LGHNT, CDR2 FRNRAP. V was clipped by 5 bases and J by 4 bases; unmatched bases: 9. Combining the CDR3 with reference TRBV12-5 and TRBJ2-5 gives the whole variable domain DARVTQTPRHKVTEMGQEVTMRCQPILGHNTVFWYRQTMMQGLELLAYFRNRAPLDDSGMPKDRFSAEMPDATLATLKIQPSEPRDSAVYFCASGPGLAIPETQYFGPGTRLLVL.

This chain links TRBV7-9 with TRBJ1-1, with 11 bases that match TRBD1. CDR3 size: 18 residues. V lost 5 bases, J lost 6 bases, and 17 bases stayed unmatched. The germline V gene encodes CDR1 SEHNR and CDR2 FQNEAQ (reference sequence). The CDR3 DNA sequence: TGTGCCAGCAGCGCCCTTATTTGGGACGGACAGGGGGCCGCTGAAGCTTTCTTT. Its translation: CASSALIWDGQGAAEAFF.